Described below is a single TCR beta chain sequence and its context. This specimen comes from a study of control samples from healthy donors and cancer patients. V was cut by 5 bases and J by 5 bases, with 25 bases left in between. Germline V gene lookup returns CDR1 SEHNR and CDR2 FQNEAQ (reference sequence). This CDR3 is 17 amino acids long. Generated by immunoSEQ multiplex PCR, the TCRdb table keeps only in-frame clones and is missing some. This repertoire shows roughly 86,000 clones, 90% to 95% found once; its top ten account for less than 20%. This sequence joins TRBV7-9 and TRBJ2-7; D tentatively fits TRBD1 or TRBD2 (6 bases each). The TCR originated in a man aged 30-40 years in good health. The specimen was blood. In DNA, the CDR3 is TGTGCCAGCAGCGATTCTCATTCAGGGGAGGCGAGTCACGAGCAGTACTTC. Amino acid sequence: CASSDSHSGEASHEQYF.